A single sample gave rise to the 32 T cell receptor beta chains below, sequenced in a study of blood T cell repertoires in COVID-19. Only in-frame clones appear in the TCRdb table, and some are missing; sequencing was by immunoSEQ multiplex PCR. Among approximately 350,000 clones, 89% were seen once, and the ten largest hold roughly 1.2%. The specimen sequenced was peripheral blood. The receptors derive from a man in his forties with acute or convalescent COVID-19.

This chain uses TRBV27 with TRBJ1-1, with 7 bases lining up with TRBD1. With V trimmed by 5 bases and J by 0 bases, 15 bases remained unmatched. This CDR3 comprises 18 residues. CDR1 and CDR2 from the germline V gene are MNHEY and SMNVEV (reference sequence). The DNA of the CDR3 is TGTGCCAGCAGTACAATTAGGGACAGCCGCCATATGAACACTGAAGCTTTCTTT. It codes for CASSTIRDSRHMNTEAFF.

The chain carries TRBV10-3 and TRBJ2-1, with D possibly TRBD2 on 5 matching bases. Looked up from germline, CDR1 is ENHRY and CDR2 is SYGVKD. V was pared by 0 bases and J by 8 bases, with 8 bases between. This CDR3 region has 13 residues. The CDR3 DNA is TGTGCCATCAGTGAGTCTGCGAGGGATGAGCAGTTCTTC. Amino acids: CAISESARDEQFF.

A note on this clone: The junction and the germline gene differ at one end; a read error may be behind it. V is TRBV3-1 (or the pseudogene TRBV3-2) and J is TRBJ1-5; the match to TRBD1 covers 8 bases. CDR3 length equals 15 residues. Germline assignment: CDR1 LGHDT and CDR2 YNNKEL (reference sequence). CDR3 loop: CASSQNPGGGQAQHF. The CDR3, as DNA: TGTGCCAGCAGCCAAAACCCAGGGGGCGGTCAGGCCCAGCATTTT.

The V call is TRBV7-3, the J call TRBJ1-3; TRBD1 aligns across 7 bases. There are 15 residues in the CDR3. In germline, CDR1 is SGHTA, CDR2 FQGTGA. Unmatched junction bases numbered 8, after V lost 5 bases and J lost 4 bases. CDR3 sequence (DNA): TGTGCCAGCAGCCACGGGACAGAGAGAGGAAACACCATATATTTT. Amino acid sequence: CASSHGTERGNTIYF.

The gene calls are TRBV6-5 and TRBJ1-1; D is unclear. V was pared by 7 bases and J by 3 bases, with 12 bases between. This CDR3 contains 13 residues. Germline-derived CDR1 and CDR2 are MNHEY and SVGAGI. CDR3 in amino acids: CASMRREDTEAFF. The CDR3 nucleotides are TGTGCCAGCATGAGGAGGGAGGACACTGAAGCTTTCTTT.

V is TRBV3-1 (or the pseudogene TRBV3-2) and J is TRBJ2-5, with 11 nucleotides matching TRBD2. Germline V gene sequence: CDR1 LGHDT, CDR2 YNNKEL (reference sequence). Trimming cost V 1 base and J 2 bases; bases outside gene matches: 6. This CDR3 region has 17 residues. The CDR3 coding sequence is TGTGCCAGCAGCCAAGGACTAGCGGGGTTCGGGCAAGAGACCCAGTACTTC. It specifies CASSQGLAGFGQETQYF.

This chain connects TRBV28 to TRBJ2-1; TRBD1 is a possible D gene (5 bases). V was shortened by 6 bases and J by 5 bases, with 20 bases between the two germline ends. The germline V gene encodes CDR1 MDHEN and CDR2 SYDVKM. CDR3 size: 16 residues. The CDR3 nucleotides read TGTGCCAGCAGCCCCCGTCCCCAGGGAACGGACAATGAGCAGTTCTTC. It is translated as CASSPRPQGTDNEQFF.

This sequence joins TRBV5-1 and TRBJ2-3; TRBD2 matches at 7 bases. The junction had 3 bases not matched to a gene; V was cut back by 2 bases and J by 0 bases. This CDR3 has 15 amino acids. CDR1 is SGHRS and CDR2 is YFSETQ in the germline V gene. The CDR3 spells CASSFGGGSTDTQYF. The CDR3 DNA reads TGCGCCAGCAGCTTTGGGGGAGGGAGCACAGATACGCAGTATTTT.

The chain links TRBV5-1 to TRBJ2-2, with TRBD2 identical over 11 bases. The trim removed 3 bases at V and 4 bases at J, leaving 5 bases unmatched. Per germline, CDR1 SGHRS and CDR2 YFSETQ. The CDR3 runs to 16 residues. The CDR3 sequence: CASSSRLAGPTGELFF. Here the CDR3 DNA reads TGCGCCAGCAGCTCCAGACTAGCGGGGCCCACCGGGGAGCTGTTTTTT.

The gene calls are TRBV6-2 or TRBV6-3 and TRBJ1-2; TRBD1 matches 7 bases. Per the germline V gene, CDR1 is MNHEY and CDR2 is SVGEGT. This CDR3 has 14 amino acids. V lost 2 bases to trimming and J lost 5 bases; unmatched junction nucleotides: 5. In DNA, the CDR3 is TGTGCCAGCAGTTACAGGGGGCCGACGTATGGCTACACCTTC. Its translation is CASSYRGPTYGYTF.

V gene TRBV11-3 combines with J gene TRBJ2-7; 9 bases line up with TRBD1. Trimming took 3 bases from V and 2 from J; bases not matched to a gene: 2. Germline V gene lookup returns CDR1 SGHNT and CDR2 YENEEA. The CDR3 runs 14 residues. Written as DNA, the CDR3 is TGTGCCAGCAGCTTCGGGACAGGGACCTACGAGCAGTACTTC. Its protein is CASSFGTGTYEQYF. Combining the CDR3 with reference TRBV11-3 and TRBJ2-7 gives the whole variable domain EAGVVQSPRYKIIEKKQPVAFWCNPISGHNTLYWYLQNLGQGPELLIRYENEEAVDDSQLPKDRFSAERLKGVDSTLKIQPAELGDSAVYLCASSFGTGTYEQYFGPGTRLTVT.

The V and J genes are TRBV28 and TRBJ2-1, with 7 positions matching TRBD1. CDR1 and CDR2 from the germline V gene are MDHEN and SYDVKM. Unmatched junction bases numbered 4, after V lost 7 bases and J lost 4 bases. This CDR3 is 13 amino acids long. The CDR3 spells CASNAGGYNEQFF. Here the CDR3 DNA reads TGTGCCAGCAATGCAGGGGGATACAATGAGCAGTTCTTC.

This clone was seen ten or more times. CDR3 in DNA: TGTGCCAGCAGTCACTGGGCAGGGCTAGGGCCCCGAGGAGAGACTAATGAAAAACTGTTTTTT. Translating it yields CASSHWAGLGPRGETNEKLFF. The chain uses TRBV28 and TRBJ1-4, with D possibly matching TRBD1 (5 bases). This CDR3 contains 21 residues. Per the germline V gene, CDR1 is MDHEN and CDR2 is SYDVKM. Trimming stripped 5 bases from V and 2 bases from J, with 30 bases between. Full variable domain (remainder filled in from reference TRBV28 and TRBJ1-4): DVKVTQSSRYLVKRTGEKVFLECVQDMDHENMFWYRQDPGLGLRLIYFSYDVKMKEKGDIPEGYSVSREKKERFSLILESASTNQTSMYLCASSHWAGLGPRGETNEKLFFGSGTQLSVL.

The J gene is TRBJ2-2, the V gene TRBV5-1, with TRBD2 identical over 9 bases. Germline V gene lookup returns CDR1 SGHRS and CDR2 YFSETQ. With 0 bases clipped from V and 4 bases from J, the junction kept 10 bases outside the gene matches. The CDR3 is 18 amino acids. CDR3 coding DNA: TGCGCCAGCAGCTTGGATCCAGCGGGGGGCCGTAGCACCGGGGAGCTGTTTTTT. Its protein product is CASSLDPAGGRSTGELFF.

The V call is TRBV27, the J call TRBJ2-1; D perhaps matches TRBD2 (5 bases). The CDR3 length is 11 residues. From germline, CDR1 is MNHEY and CDR2 SMNVEV (reference sequence). Trimming took off 5 bases at V and 7 bases at J, with 6 bases between the two ends. This chain's CDR3 is CASSRGNEQFF. The CDR3 nucleotides are TGTGCCAGCAGTCGAGGGAATGAGCAGTTCTTC.

The CDR3 reads CASSQDPFSENYGYTF. The CDR3 DNA reads as TGCGCCAGCAGCCAAGATCCATTCAGCGAGAACTATGGCTACACCTTC. The chain uses TRBV4-1 and TRBJ1-2; the D is unclear. V was shortened by 0 bases and J by 2 bases, with 13 bases between the two germline ends. The CDR3 totals 16 residues. Germline assignment: CDR1 MGHRA and CDR2 YSYEKL.

The V and J genes are TRBV25-1 and TRBJ2-1, with 9 bases matching TRBD2. This CDR3 is built from 16 residues. Per germline, CDR1 MGHDK and CDR2 SYGVNS. V shed 4 bases, J shed 8 bases, and the junction held 12 bases outside the gene matches. The CDR3 DNA reads as TGTGCCAGCAGTGGTTTGCCGGGACTAGCTCTGGATGAGCAGTTCTTC. Amino acid sequence: CASSGLPGLALDEQFF.

CDR3 coding DNA: TGTGCCAGCAGCCCGGACAGGGGAAGGGATGGCTACACCTTC. Its protein product is CASSPDRGRDGYTF. This chain uses TRBV11-2 with TRBJ1-2, with 9 bases aligning to TRBD1. V lost 5 bases, J lost 6 bases, and 7 bases stayed unmatched. The CDR3 sequence is 14 residues long. Germline CDR1 and CDR2: SGHAT and FQNNGV.

The J gene is TRBJ2-3, the V gene TRBV6-4, with D perhaps TRBD2 (6 bases). V was shortened by 3 bases and J by 5 bases, with 9 bases between the two germline ends. The germline CDR1 and CDR2 sequences are MRHNA and SNTAGT. CDR3 length: 13 amino acids. DNA of the CDR3: TGTGCCAGCAGTGATACGGGACTAGATACGCAGTATTTT. Amino acid sequence: CASSDTGLDTQYF.

The gene calls are TRBV2 and TRBJ2-1, with D possibly TRBD1 on 6 matching bases. The CDR3 extends over 17 amino acids. Germline V gene lookup returns CDR1 SNHLY and CDR2 FYNNEI. The V end lost 6 bases, the J end lost 0 bases, and 18 bases lay between the germline ends. CDR3 DNA sequence: TGTGCCAGCAGCTATCAAAGGACAGTCAGCTCCTACAATGAGCAGTTCTTC. It translates to CASSYQRTVSSYNEQFF.

The V call is TRBV5-4, the J call TRBJ2-7; TRBD1 is a possible D gene (5 bases). Germline V CDR1 and CDR2: SGHNT, YYREEE (reference sequence). This CDR3 region has 15 residues. Trimming took 0 bases from V and 1 from J, leaving 11 bases between them. The CDR3 sequence: CASSLETVPSYEQYF. CDR3 DNA: TGTGCCAGCAGCTTGGAGACAGTTCCTTCCTACGAGCAGTACTTC.

The chain combines TRBV11-3 with TRBJ2-5, with TRBD1 identical over 9 bases. Trimming removed 3 bases from V and 5 bases from J; junction bases left unmatched: 7. The length of the CDR3 is 15 residues. Germline CDR1 SGHNT, CDR2 YENEEA. The CDR3 DNA sequence: TGTGCCAGCAGCTTGGGGACAGGGTCTTGGGAGACCCAGTACTTC. Translating it yields CASSLGTGSWETQYF.

The chain has TRBV6-1 and TRBJ2-7; 11 nucleotides align to TRBD1. The germline CDR1 and CDR2 sequences are MNHNS and SASEGT. V gave up 0 bases and J gave up 3 bases; unmatched junction bases: 10. The CDR3 covers 18 residues. This chain's CDR3 is CASSEARGGQGAFYEQYF. CDR3 bases: TGTGCCAGCAGTGAAGCAAGAGGCGGACAGGGGGCTTTCTACGAGCAGTACTTC.

The chain links TRBV6-4 to TRBJ1-2; D is ambiguous. The V end lost 9 bases, the J end lost 2 bases, and 7 bases lay between the germline ends. The CDR3 is made up of 11 amino acids. Germline V CDR1 and CDR2: MRHNA, SNTAGT. The CDR3 protein is CARAVNYGYTF. DNA of the CDR3: TGTGCCAGGGCGGTGAACTATGGCTACACCTTC.

Here the CDR3 reads CASSPVGASVSQYF. CDR3 nucleotides: TGTGCCAGCAGCCCAGTCGGAGCCTCGGTTTCGCAGTACTTC. This chain links TRBV28 with TRBJ2-7; D remains unclear. The CDR3 totals 14 residues. Per germline, CDR1 MDHEN and CDR2 SYDVKM. The germline V and J ends were trimmed by 6 bases and 9 bases, with 21 bases remaining between them.

This clone was seen only a few times. The chain couples TRBV27 to TRBJ2-1; possible D gene TRBD2, 5 bases. Trimming removed 0 bases at V and 4 bases at J, with 10 bases between. The CDR3 runs 15 residues. CDR1 MNHEY and CDR2 SMNVEV come from the germline V gene (reference sequence). DNA for the CDR3: TGTGCCAGCAGTTTATCACCCGGGGTGTACAATGAGCAGTTCTTC. This gives the protein CASSLSPGVYNEQFF.

For this clone: This same CDR3 is encoded by further DNA sequences in the sample. The chain couples TRBV4-1 to TRBJ1-1; D might be TRBD1 (6 bases). Germline values: CDR1 MGHRA, CDR2 YSYEKL. V lost 1 base and J lost 1, with 10 bases in between. The CDR3 runs 15 residues. CDR3 bases: TGCGCCAGCAGCCAAGCGGGGGGCAGGAACACTGAAGCTTTCTTT. Its translation is CASSQAGGRNTEAFF.

The gene calls are TRBV14 and TRBJ2-7, with 12 bases matching TRBD1. The germline V gene has CDR1 SGHDN and CDR2 FVKESK. This CDR3 comprises 15 residues. V dropped 4 bases and J dropped 5; count of bases not matched to a gene: 6. CDR3 protein: CASSPQGTGGHEQYF. The CDR3 DNA follows: TGTGCCAGCAGCCCTCAAGGGACAGGGGGCCACGAGCAGTACTTC.

V is TRBV4-1 and J is TRBJ1-6; D possibly corresponds to TRBD1 (6 bases). Trimming shortened V by 3 bases and J by 6 bases, and 15 bases separated the two germline ends. From germline, CDR1 is MGHRA and CDR2 YSYEKL. This CDR3 spans 16 amino acids. CDR3 residues: CASSHPWGGLNSPLHF. Here the CDR3 DNA reads TGCGCCAGCAGCCACCCGTGGGGGGGCCTTAATTCACCCCTCCACTTT.

The chain combines TRBV5-5 with TRBJ1-5; D possibly corresponds to TRBD1 (6 bases). Trimming stripped 3 bases from V and 6 bases from J, with 25 bases between. CDR1 SGHKS and CDR2 YYEKEE come from the germline V gene (reference sequence). The CDR3 totals 18 residues. Here the CDR3 reads CASSSLPAGAGWGQPQHF. The CDR3 DNA reads TGTGCCAGCAGCTCCCTTCCAGCGGGGGCAGGTTGGGGTCAGCCCCAGCATTTT.

The chain couples TRBV12-3 or TRBV12-4 to TRBJ2-7, with D maybe TRBD1 (6 bases). V was cut by 4 bases and J by 7 bases, with 14 bases left in between. This CDR3 has 13 residues. CDR3 loop: CASSSAGAGEQYF. CDR3 sequence (DNA): TGTGCCAGCAGTTCGGCAGGGGCAGGGGAGCAGTACTTC.

V gene TRBV4-2 combines with J gene TRBJ2-7; 8 bases fit TRBD2. V shed 4 bases and J 6 bases; nucleotides not matched to a gene: 5. Germline CDR1 LGHNA, CDR2 YNFKEQ. The CDR3 is 13 residues long. As DNA, the CDR3 is TGTGCCAGCAGCCTCGGGGGGGTGAGCGAGCAGTACTTC. This codes for CASSLGGVSEQYF.